These 32 T cell receptor beta chains were sequenced from one sample in a study of blood T cell repertoires in COVID-19. The repertoire was sequenced with immunoSEQ multiplex PCR; TCRdb's copy has only in-frame clones and lacks some. This table has 350,000 or so clones, about 86% appearing once. Source material: PBMCs or T cells enriched from blood (not recorded which). These receptors were collected from a middle-aged woman with acute COVID-19.

The rearrangement uses TRBV3-1 (or the pseudogene TRBV3-2) and TRBJ2-7; D is undetermined. In germline, CDR1 is LGHDT, CDR2 YNNKEL (reference sequence). CDR3 size: 12 residues. The V end was cut by 3 bases, the J end by 3 bases, with 6 bases between. Here the CDR3 reads CASSQNSYEQYF. CDR3 DNA: TGTGCCAGCAGCCAGAATAGCTACGAGCAGTACTTC.

The DNA of the CDR3 is TGTGCCAGCAGCCCCCACGGGGGGGACACTGAAGCTTTCTTT. Translated: CASSPHGGDTEAFF. The rearrangement uses TRBV7-3 and TRBJ1-1; TRBD1 might be the D (5 bases). The CDR3 covers 14 residues. The germline V gene encodes CDR1 SGHTA and CDR2 FQGTGA. The V gene lost 5 bases and the J gene lost 3 bases, with 13 bases spanning the gap.

V is TRBV2 and J is TRBJ1-5; D gene ambiguous. V dropped 8 bases and J dropped 0 bases, with 11 bases sitting between them. Germline lookup yields CDR1 SNHLY and CDR2 FYNNEI. The CDR3 is made up of 14 amino acids. Here the CDR3 DNA reads TGTGCCAGCGCCGCTCGGTATAGCAATCAGCCCCAGCATTTT. Its protein is CASAARYSNQPQHF.

The chain joins TRBV23-1 to TRBJ2-2; the D gene is possibly TRBD1 (5 bases). TRBV23-1 is flagged as an ORF with uncertain function. V was cut by 0 bases and J by 3 bases, with 11 bases left in between. CDR3 length equals 16 residues. The CDR3, as DNA: TGCGCCAGCAGTCAATCGCGCCACAGGTACACCGGGGAGCTGTTTTTT. It translates to CASSQSRHRYTGELFF.

This chain links TRBV12-3 or TRBV12-4 with TRBJ1-6; D is uncertain. The V and J ends lost 7 bases and 8 bases respectively, with 12 bases between them. CDR3 size: 13 residues. CDR3 sequence: CASTPRSDSPLHF. The CDR3 bases are TGTGCCAGCACCCCTCGGAGTGATTCACCCCTCCACTTT.

The chain has TRBV10-3 and TRBJ1-2; D ambiguous. CDR3 length equals 16 residues. With 2 bases removed from V and 2 bases from J, the gap between germline ends came to 15 bases. Germline V gene data show CDR1 as ENHRY and CDR2 as SYGVKD. For the CDR3, the DNA is TGTGCCATCAGTGAGGGGTCCGGGAGCCTGAACTATGGCTACACCTTC. Translated: CAISEGSGSLNYGYTF.

On this clone: Within the sample, other DNA sequences also encode this same CDR3. The V call is TRBV12-5, the J call TRBJ2-1; TRBD2 aligns across 9 bases. V lost 3 bases to trimming and J lost 9 bases; unmatched junction nucleotides: 3. This CDR3 has 13 residues. Germline CDR1 and CDR2: LGHNT and FRNRAP. The DNA of the CDR3 is TGTGCTAGTGGTTTAGCGGGGGGTGGTGAGCAGTTCTTC. It yields the protein CASGLAGGGEQFF.

Only one count was recorded for this clone. V gene TRBV5-1 combines with J gene TRBJ1-4; no clear D gene. In germline, CDR1 is SGHRS, CDR2 YFSETQ. This CDR3 is built from 14 residues. The V end was cut by 2 bases, the J end by 5 bases, with 10 bases between. The CDR3 DNA sequence: TGCGCCAGCAGCTTCGGGGTGAACAATGAAAAACTGTTTTTT. It specifies CASSFGVNNEKLFF.

The chain recombines TRBV7-2 with TRBJ2-5; no definite D call. Germline CDR1 and CDR2: SGHTA and FQGNSA. Trimming cost V 2 bases and J 5 bases, with 3 bases left between them. The CDR3 length is 11 residues. CDR3 DNA sequence: TGTGCCAGCAGCTTATCGGAGACCCAGTACTTC. Amino acids: CASSLSETQYF.

The chain employs TRBV19 and TRBJ2-7; 7 positions agree with TRBD1. The CDR3 contains 15 residues. The germline V gene encodes CDR1 LNHDA and CDR2 SQIVND (reference sequence). The V segment lost 10 bases and the J segment 4 bases; nucleotides outside the gene matches: 16. Here the CDR3 reads CATKGDRESRYEQYF. In DNA, the CDR3 is TGTGCCACCAAAGGAGACAGGGAATCAAGATACGAGCAGTACTTC.

The chain uses TRBV5-1 and TRBJ2-7; 11 bases line up with TRBD1. The V and J ends lost 4 bases and 6 bases, in that order; junction bases with no gene match: 12. The CDR3 is made up of 16 amino acids. CDR1 SGHRS and CDR2 YFSETQ come from the germline V gene. Here the CDR3 reads CASSQYSGTGGTEQYF. The CDR3 DNA reads TGCGCCAGCAGCCAGTATTCCGGGACAGGGGGTACCGAGCAGTACTTC. Full variable domain (remainder filled in from reference TRBV5-1 and TRBJ2-7): KAGVTQTPRYLIKTRGQQVTLSCSPISGHRSVSWYQQTPGQGLQFLFEYFSETQRNKGNFPGRFSGRQFSNSRSEMNVSTLELGDSALYLCASSQYSGTGGTEQYFGPGTRLTVT.

The rearrangement uses TRBV6-5 and TRBJ2-2; D unclear. The CDR3 extends over 16 amino acids. Trimming took 0 bases from V and 0 from J, leaving 8 bases between them. The germline gives CDR1 MNHEY, CDR2 SVGAGI. The CDR3 sequence is CASSYSADSNTGELFF. In DNA form, the CDR3 reads TGTGCCAGCAGTTACTCGGCAGATTCGAACACCGGGGAGCTGTTTTTT.

The chain links TRBV3-1 (or the pseudogene TRBV3-2) to TRBJ2-7; 8 bases agree with TRBD2. CDR3 size: 15 residues. V lost 5 bases to trimming and J lost 3 bases; unmatched junction nucleotides: 9. Germline V gives CDR1 LGHDT, CDR2 YNNKEL (reference sequence). CDR3 in DNA: TGTGCCAGCAGCTCTCCAAATAGCGGGATCTACGAGCAGTACTTC. The encoded protein is CASSSPNSGIYEQYF.

This chain links TRBV6-2 or TRBV6-3 with TRBJ1-5, with 8 bases identical to TRBD1. The CDR3 runs 15 residues. Germline lookup yields CDR1 MNHEY and CDR2 SVGEGT. V lost 5 bases and J lost 4; bases outside the gene matches: 7. The CDR3, as DNA: TGTGCCAGCAGTCCGGGACAGGCCAATAATCAGCCCCAGCATTTT. Translated: CASSPGQANNQPQHF.

The chain combines TRBV15 with TRBJ2-7, with 7 positions matching TRBD2. This CDR3 has 17 amino acids. V gave up 2 bases and J gave up 2 bases; unmatched junction bases: 12. Germline CDR1 is LNHNV and CDR2 is YYDKDF (reference sequence). The DNA for the CDR3 is TGTGCCACCAGCAGAAACCCCACGTCTAGCGGTGCCTACGAGCAGTACTTC. This sequence encodes CATSRNPTSSGAYEQYF.

The chain recombines TRBV11-3 with TRBJ2-3, with 12 nucleotides matching TRBD2. From germline, CDR1 is SGHNT and CDR2 YENEEA. J was trimmed by 0 bases and V by 5 bases; bases with no gene match: 6. The length of the CDR3 is 17 residues. The CDR3 region is CASSKLAGGPSTDTQYF. In DNA, the CDR3 is TGTGCCAGCAGCAAACTAGCGGGGGGTCCTAGCACAGATACGCAGTATTTT. The whole variable domain, remainder taken from reference TRBV11-3 and TRBJ2-3, is EAGVVQSPRYKIIEKKQPVAFWCNPISGHNTLYWYLQNLGQGPELLIRYENEEAVDDSQLPKDRFSAERLKGVDSTLKIQPAELGDSAVYLCASSKLAGGPSTDTQYFGPGTRLTVL.

The V and J genes are TRBV9 and TRBJ2-3, with 12 positions matching TRBD2. The CDR3 has 17 amino acids. From germline, CDR1 is SGDLS and CDR2 YYNGEE. V was clipped by 0 bases and J by 1 base; unmatched bases: 3. CDR3 protein: CASSVETSGRGTDTQYF. The DNA of the CDR3 is TGTGCCAGCAGCGTAGAGACTAGCGGGAGAGGCACAGATACGCAGTATTTT.

The chain employs TRBV7-2 and TRBJ1-2; 10 bases map to TRBD1. Germline assignment: CDR1 SGHTA and CDR2 FQGNSA. Germline trimming cut 2 bases from V and 5 bases from J; bases unmatched to any gene: 5. This CDR3 contains 15 residues. CDR3 DNA: TGTGCCAGCAGCTTACGGACAGGGGGGGATTATGGCTACACCTTC. The encoded protein is CASSLRTGGDYGYTF.

The chain carries TRBV12-5 and TRBJ1-2; 8 bases are shared with TRBD1. The CDR3 has 15 residues. V lost 2 bases and J lost 5; bases outside the gene matches: 7. Germline lookup yields CDR1 LGHNT and CDR2 FRNRAP. The CDR3 loop is CASGLSAGGRYGYTF. Here the CDR3 DNA reads TGTGCTAGTGGTTTGTCGGCAGGGGGCAGGTATGGCTACACCTTC.

This chain links TRBV4-3 with TRBJ2-4; TRBD2 might be the D (6 bases). The germline CDR1 and CDR2 sequences are LGHNA and YSLEER. Deletions cut 2 bases from V and 6 bases from J, with 8 bases between. The CDR3 is made up of 13 amino acids. CDR3 loop: CASSQFGGNIQYF. The CDR3 DNA is TGCGCCAGCAGCCAATTCGGGGGAAACATTCAGTACTTC.

The chain recombines TRBV7-9 with TRBJ1-5; D is perhaps TRBD1 (5 bases). The CDR3 extends over 14 amino acids. V was pared by 1 base and J by 5 bases, with 9 bases between. Germline V gives CDR1 SEHNR, CDR2 FQNEAQ (reference sequence). The CDR3 here is CASSLGGGHQPQHF. As DNA, the CDR3 is TGTGCCAGCAGCTTAGGGGGGGGTCATCAGCCCCAGCATTTT.

This chain's CDR3 is CASSLGPQGSAYEQYF. The DNA of the CDR3 is TGTGCCAGCAGCTTAGGGCCCCAGGGGTCGGCCTACGAGCAGTACTTC. The rearrangement joins TRBV7-2 to TRBJ2-7; perhaps TRBD1 as D (6 bases). The CDR3 length is 16 residues. With 1 base removed from V and 2 bases from J, the gap between germline ends came to 15 bases. From germline, CDR1 is SGHTA and CDR2 FQGNSA.

Of note for this clone: This sample includes further DNA sequences coding for the same CDR3. The V call is TRBV28, the J call TRBJ1-2, with 9 bases matching TRBD1. The length of the CDR3 is 14 residues. V was pared by 6 bases and J by 4 bases, with 6 bases of the junction left unmatched. The germline gives CDR1 MDHEN, CDR2 SYDVKM. Here the CDR3 DNA reads TGTGCCAGCAGCTCTGGACAGGGGAGCTATGGCTACACCTTC. This translates into CASSSGQGSYGYTF.

The chain recombines TRBV5-4 with TRBJ1-2; D remains unclear. Trimming removed 3 bases from V and 1 base from J, with 7 bases in between. Germline assignment: CDR1 SGHNT and CDR2 YYREEE (reference sequence). The CDR3 length is 13 residues. Written as DNA, the CDR3 is TGTGCCAGCAGCTCAGATAATAACTATGGCTACACCTTC. It translates to CASSSDNNYGYTF.

The chain joins TRBV19 to TRBJ1-4; a weak D match, TRBD1 (5 bases). CDR3 length equals 13 residues. V was pared by 3 bases and J by 8 bases, with 10 bases between. Germline CDR1 is LNHDA and CDR2 is SQIVND (reference sequence). Here the CDR3 reads CASSIRQIEKLFF. CDR3 bases: TGTGCCAGTAGTATCCGACAGATAGAAAAACTGTTTTTT.

This chain connects TRBV6-5 to TRBJ1-2, with 7 bases fitting TRBD1. The V and J ends lost 5 bases and 5 bases, in that order; junction bases with no gene match: 11. Germline-derived CDR1 and CDR2 are MNHEY and SVGAGI. The CDR3 consists of 15 residues. CDR3 coding DNA: TGTGCCAGCAGTAAGCAGGGGGGCGCATCATATGGCTACACCTTC. Translation gives CASSKQGGASYGYTF.

The chain joins TRBV3-1 (or the pseudogene TRBV3-2) to TRBJ2-2, with D unresolved. Trimming took off 1 base at V and 1 base at J, with 10 bases between the two ends. This CDR3 spans 16 amino acids. Germline V gene data show CDR1 as LGHDT and CDR2 as YNNKEL (reference sequence). The CDR3 coding sequence is TGTGCCAGCAGCCAAGCGTTCGGAGTGAACACCGGGGAGCTGTTTTTT. Its protein product is CASSQAFGVNTGELFF.

The chain employs TRBV7-9 and TRBJ1-2; tentative D call: TRBD1 (5 bases). The germline gives CDR1 SEHNR, CDR2 FQNEAQ (reference sequence). The V end lost 6 bases, the J end lost 2 bases, and 22 bases lay between the germline ends. The length of the CDR3 is 17 residues. CDR3 loop: CASSHNNPQVANYGYTF. CDR3 bases: TGTGCCAGCAGTCATAATAACCCACAGGTAGCAAACTATGGCTACACCTTC.

This rearrangement joins TRBV7-2 to TRBJ1-5; D perhaps matches TRBD1 (5 bases). Germline-derived CDR1 and CDR2 are SGHTA and FQGNSA. V was shortened by 2 bases and J by 2 bases, with 7 bases between the two germline ends. The CDR3 length is 14 residues. CDR3 sequence (DNA): TGTGCCAGCAGCTTAAGCAGGGGCAATCAGCCCCAGCATTTT. Residues: CASSLSRGNQPQHF.

This clone was seen more than once but under ten times. The chain couples TRBV7-2 to TRBJ1-1; 7 bases agree with TRBD1. This CDR3 is 15 amino acids long. CDR1 and CDR2 from the germline V gene are SGHTA and FQGNSA. Losses at the gene ends were 4 bases for V and 2 bases for J; bases not matched to a gene: 7. CDR3 nucleotide sequence: TGTGCCAGCAGCTCCCGGGACAGAGCCAACACTGAAGCTTTCTTT. This encodes CASSSRDRANTEAFF. Full variable domain (rest looked up from reference TRBV7-2 and TRBJ1-1): GAGVSQSPSNKVTEKGKDVELRCDPISGHTALYWYRQSLGQGLEFLIYFQGNSAPDKSGLPSDRFSAERTGGSVSTLTIQRTQQEDSAVYLCASSSRDRANTEAFFGQGTRLTVV.

V usage is TRBV7-9 and J usage is TRBJ1-1; D not resolved. Germline V CDR1 and CDR2: SEHNR, FQNEAQ (reference sequence). The CDR3 extends over 13 amino acids. V was pared by 4 bases and J by 3 bases, with 9 bases between. The CDR3 DNA reads as TGTGCCAGCAGCTGGACGGGGTACACTGAAGCTTTCTTT. It specifies CASSWTGYTEAFF.

The V and J genes are TRBV29-1 and TRBJ1-1; D remains unclear. Per germline, CDR1 SQVTM and CDR2 ANQGSEA. Trimming cost V 0 bases and J 1 base, with 3 bases left between them. CDR3 length: 12 residues. Here the CDR3 reads CSVEDGNTEAFF. The DNA for the CDR3 is TGCAGCGTTGAAGACGGGAACACTGAAGCTTTCTTT.